This entry features one T cell receptor (beta chain) sequence. The antigen is unknown. CD4+ T cells specific for antigen were expanded with viral peptide pools by the ViraFEST assay before sequencing. Isolating CD4+ T cells followed more than eight days of culture. Of the BNT162b2 and mRNA-1273 vaccines, participants received two doses of one or the other. Peptides at roughly 10 ug/ml and IL-2 at about 9.2 IU/ml were added to about 2 million PBMC per well. This sample was taken from a study of vaccination effects on CD4 cells after COVID-19. Looking at the study overall: Relative to the second dose, post-vaccine samples were obtained a median of 72 days later.

The germline V and J ends were trimmed by 2 bases and 4 bases, with 14 bases remaining between them. This CDR3 region has 15 residues. Germline CDR1 and CDR2: LGHNA and YSLEER. Clones were sequenced by immunoSEQ multiplex PCR, and TCRdb holds only the in-frame ones, with some missing. The sample has roughly 68,000 clones; roughly 74% are singletons. Notes on the study in general: Just 1 of 255 vaccine-induced clones in healthy recipients was cross-reactive. By a late point after vaccination, infection- and vaccine-induced clones had shrunk markedly through clonal contraction.

The sample here was CD4+ T cells from PBMCs cultured with HCoV-229E spike peptides, taken after COVID-19 vaccination. The clonotype was recovered from a human donor who received a COVID-19 vaccine. The chain is built from TRBV4-3 and TRBJ2-5, with D perhaps TRBD2 (6 bases). The DNA of the CDR3 is TGCGCCAGCAGCCAACTCGGGGGAGCGGGAGAGACCCAGTACTTC. Its protein product is CASSQLGGAGETQYF.